The 11 T cell receptor beta chains given below trace back to one sample, sequenced in a study of response to subunit inactivated influenza vaccine (dated by TCRdb to 2017 to 2018). Libraries were built with RT-PCR. Sequenced on an Illumina HiSeq 2500. Using fastp at Q25 and MiXCR, TCRdb reprocessed the public reads and kept productive beta chains. Entries that share a CDR3 protein sequence are merged under the most common genes and DNA. The sample records roughly 790,000 distinct CDR3 sequences, over 20% of which are singletons. The ten largest clones represent 10% of the sample. The sequences come from PBMCs from blood, collected more than 4 days after vaccination. The receptors here all came from a man aged 45-65 years who received an inactivated influenza vaccine. Donor details come from another sample of the same person, matched by shared clones.

The chain couples TRBV9 to TRBJ1-1, with unresolved D. V shed 0 bases and J shed 0 bases, with 6 bases lying between them. The CDR3 sequence is 14 residues long. The germline gives CDR1 SGDLS, CDR2 YYNGEE. Here the CDR3 reads CASSVADLNTEAFF. The CDR3 nucleotides are TGTGCCAGCAGCGTAGCCGACCTGAACACTGAAGCTTTCTTT.

This clonotype came up a few times. The genes are TRBV12-3 or TRBV12-4 and TRBJ2-5; perhaps TRBD2 as D (6 bases). Trimming removed 3 bases from V and 5 bases from J, with 10 bases in between. The CDR3 extends over 13 amino acids. The CDR3 loop reads CASSLRGWETQYF. In nucleotides, the CDR3 is TGTGCCAGCAGTTTGCGGGGCTGGGAGACCCAGTACTTC.

This clonotype was seen a handful of times. J is TRBJ1-6 and V is TRBV6-1; D ambiguous. Looked up from germline, CDR1 is MNHNS and CDR2 is SASEGT. The CDR3 totals 14 residues. V was cut by 6 bases and J by 7 bases, with 13 bases left in between. The CDR3 sequence: CASSRTEKNSPLHF. The DNA of the CDR3 is TGTGCCAGCAGCCGGACGGAGAAGAATTCACCCCTCCACTTT.

A few counts support this clonotype. This chain links TRBV28 with TRBJ2-7, with 11 bases aligning to TRBD1. J gave up 6 bases and V 10 bases, and 11 bases lay outside the gene matches. This CDR3 comprises 14 residues. Germline CDR1 reads MDHEN; CDR2 reads SYDVKM. CDR3 coding DNA: TGTGCCATCCACCAAACCGGGACAGGGGGCGAGCAGTACTTC. It encodes CAIHQTGTGGEQYF. Full variable domain (outside the CDR3, taken from reference TRBV28 and TRBJ2-7): DVKVTQSSRYLVKRTGEKVFLECVQDMDHENMFWYRQDPGLGLRLIYFSYDVKMKEKGDIPEGYSVSREKKERFSLILESASTNQTSMYLCAIHQTGTGGEQYFGPGTRLTVT.

This chain connects TRBV7-9 to TRBJ2-5; TRBD1 matches 7 bases. Germline-derived CDR1 and CDR2 are SEHNR and FQNEAQ (reference sequence). Trimming cost V 4 bases and J 5 bases; bases outside gene matches: 7. This CDR3 has 14 amino acids. The CDR3 sequence is CASSYQTGLETQYF. The CDR3 coding sequence is TGTGCCAGCAGCTACCAGACAGGGCTCGAGACCCAGTACTTC. Based on the CDR3 plus reference TRBV7-9 and TRBJ2-5, the full variable domain is DTGVSQNPRHKITKRGQNVTFRCDPISEHNRLYWYRQTLGQGPEFLTYFQNEAQLEKSRLLSDRFSAERPKGSFSTLEIQRTEQGDSAMYLCASSYQTGLETQYFGPGTRLLVL.

This clonotype appeared a few times. The chain links TRBV4-2 to TRBJ2-3; no definite D call. Germline V gene lookup returns CDR1 LGHNA and CDR2 YNFKEQ. The ends were cut back, 1 base at V and 14 bases at J, with 13 bases in the middle. This CDR3 region has 12 residues. CDR3 nucleotide sequence: TGTGCCAGCAGCCAAGTAGGTTATTCGCCGTATTTT. Translating it yields CASSQVGYSPYF.

Comment on this clonotype: A much larger clone differs from this one at a single base, so this may be a read error. This rearrangement joins TRBV7-2 to TRBJ2-5, with a weak D call TRBD1 (5 bases). Germline loops: CDR1 SGHTA, CDR2 FQGNSA. Trimming took off 3 bases at V and 2 bases at J, with 7 bases between the two ends. CDR3 length: 13 residues. CDR3 in DNA: TGTGCCAGCAGCTTTGACAGACAAGAGACCCAGTACTTC. Translated: CASSFDRQETQYF.

The CDR3 is CASSQGQDRVYGYTF. In nucleotides, the CDR3 is TGCGCCAGCAGCCAAGGTCAGGACAGGGTCTATGGCTACACCTTC. This chain links TRBV4-3 with TRBJ1-2, with 8 bases that match TRBD1. The CDR3 sequence is 15 residues long. The J segment lost 4 bases and the V segment lost 1 base, leaving 5 bases of the junction unmatched. Germline V gene lookup returns CDR1 LGHNA and CDR2 YSLEER.

This sequence joins TRBV6-1 and TRBJ1-4; 9 positions agree with TRBD1. The J segment lost 8 bases and the V segment lost 6 bases, leaving 7 bases of the junction unmatched. CDR3 length: 14 residues. CDR1 and CDR2 from the germline V gene are MNHNS and SASEGT. The chain's CDR3 is CASRDRGRREKLFF. The CDR3 coding sequence is TGTGCCAGCAGAGACAGGGGGAGAAGAGAAAAACTGTTTTTT.

This clonotype turned up a few times. The chain carries TRBV12-3 or TRBV12-4 and TRBJ1-4; D ambiguous. The CDR3 totals 15 residues. With 0 bases removed from V and 7 bases from J, the gap between germline ends came to 12 bases. CDR3 coding DNA: TGTGCCAGCAGTTTAGCGCTAGGGAGAGGTGAAAAACTGTTTTTT. Translating it yields CASSLALGRGEKLFF.

This clonotype appeared a few times. The chain combines TRBV18 with TRBJ2-5, with D possibly matching TRBD1 (5 bases). The CDR3 extends over 14 amino acids. Germline V gives CDR1 KGHSH, CDR2 LQKENI. V was clipped by 3 bases and J by 7 bases, with 15 bases between them. The CDR3 nucleotides read TGTGCCAGCTCACCCAAGGACACCTCGGCGACCCAGTACTTC. Protein sequence: CASSPKDTSATQYF. The variable domain in full, with the rest retrieved from reference TRBV18 and TRBJ2-5, is NAGVMQNPRHLVRRRGQEARLRCSPMKGHSHVYWYRQLPEEGLKFMVYLQKENIIDESGMPKERFSAEFPKEGPSILRIQQVVRGDSAAYFCASSPKDTSATQYFGPGTRLLVL.